The 26 T cell receptor beta chains presented below share a single source sample, sequenced in a study. Via MiXCR, TCRdb re-called the 5' RACE reads, giving one row per CDR3 protein. The sample consists of approximately 12,000 distinct CDR3 sequences, 40% to 55% of them appearing once. Material for sequencing was tumor-infiltrating naive CD4+ T cells sorted from the breast tumor. The subset here: naive CD4+ T cells, CD4+CD45RA+CD25-. The receptors stem from a female donor with breast cancer.

The chain links TRBV6-2 or TRBV6-3 to TRBJ1-5, with a weak D call TRBD1 (5 bases). Between the trimmed V and J ends, which lost 2 bases and 6 bases, there was a span of 14 bases. This CDR3 is built from 15 residues. Germline V gene lookup returns CDR1 MNHEY and CDR2 SVGEGT. CDR3 loop: CASSYPPGVGQPQHF. The CDR3 DNA follows: TGTGCCAGCAGTTACCCGCCGGGGGTGGGTCAGCCCCAGCATTTT.

The chain couples TRBV20-1 to TRBJ1-2; tentative D call: TRBD1 (6 bases). Germline V gene data show CDR1 as DFQATT and CDR2 as SNEGSKA (reference sequence). Trimming stripped 1 base from V and 5 bases from J, with 14 bases between. This CDR3 is 14 amino acids long. The CDR3 protein is CSARVGQVPYGYTF. The DNA for the CDR3 is TGCAGTGCTAGAGTGGGACAAGTACCATATGGCTACACCTTC.

This clonotype was seen a few times. V is TRBV7-8 and J is TRBJ2-5, with 15 bases that match TRBD2. V gave up 4 bases and J gave up 5 bases; unmatched junction bases: 17. Germline CDR1 is SGHVS and CDR2 is FQNEAQ. The CDR3 contains 20 residues. The CDR3, as DNA: TGTGCCAGCAGCTCATGGCTCGGACTAGCGGGAGGGTTTGGGGGTGAGACCCAGTACTTC. This gives the protein CASSSWLGLAGGFGGETQYF.

The chain recombines TRBV9 with TRBJ2-1, with D possibly TRBD1 on 6 matching bases. Looked up from germline, CDR1 is SGDLS and CDR2 is YYNGEE. V lost 2 bases and J lost 4, with 10 bases in between. CDR3 length equals 14 residues. CDR3 in DNA: TGTGCCAGCAGCGTTGGACAGTCATACAATGAGCAGTTCTTC. It is translated as CASSVGQSYNEQFF.

The chain couples TRBV7-9 to TRBJ2-7; D possibly corresponds to TRBD2 (5 bases). Germline lookup yields CDR1 SEHNR and CDR2 FQNEAQ (reference sequence). The CDR3 has 13 residues. With 3 bases removed from V and 3 bases from J, the gap between germline ends came to 9 bases. The CDR3 coding sequence is TGTGCCAGCAGCTTCTCGGGGATCTACGAGCAGTACTTC. Its protein is CASSFSGIYEQYF.

As for this clonotype: At one boundary the junction diverges from the germline segment, which might be a read error. This chain connects TRBV28 to TRBJ2-1; maybe TRBD2 (6 bases). CDR1 MDHEN and CDR2 SYDVKM come from the germline V gene. This CDR3 has 15 residues. CDR3 sequence: CACSPGGKTYNEQFF. For the CDR3, the DNA is TGTGCCTGCAGTCCCGGCGGGAAAACCTACAATGAGCAGTTCTTC.

Comments on this clonotype: A read error may account for a junction end that differs from germline. V and J are TRBV7-9 and TRBJ2-1; D unclear. Germline CDR1 is SEHNR and CDR2 is FQNEAQ (reference sequence). The CDR3 is 13 residues long. Here the CDR3 DNA reads TGTGTCAGCAGCTTACAGCTCCGTGATGAGCAGTTCTTC. It codes for CVSSLQLRDEQFF.

Only a few counts were recorded for this clonotype. The chain links TRBV5-1 to TRBJ2-3; possibly TRBD1 for D (6 bases). The CDR3 covers 15 residues. Trimming cost V 3 bases and J 4 bases, with 15 bases left between them. Germline V gene sequence: CDR1 SGHRS, CDR2 YFSETQ. The CDR3 nucleotides read TGCGCCAGCAGCTCCTGGACAGCTTCCGCAGATACGCAGTATTTT. Amino acids: CASSSWTASADTQYF.

This chain connects TRBV7-3 to TRBJ2-1; D may correspond to TRBD1 or TRBD2 (5 bases each). The CDR3 contains 12 residues. CDR1 SGHTA and CDR2 FQGTGA come from the germline V gene. V dropped 5 bases and J dropped 11 bases, with 13 bases sitting between them. DNA for the CDR3: TGTGCCAGCAGCGTCCTGGGACGGAAGCAGTTCTTC. Its translation is CASSVLGRKQFF.

The chain links TRBV20-1 to TRBJ2-7, with D unclear. The CDR3 covers 12 residues. Trimming pared 3 bases from V and 4 bases from J, leaving 10 bases between. Germline V gene sequence: CDR1 DFQATT, CDR2 SNEGSKA (reference sequence). The CDR3 nucleotides are TGCAGTGCTAGTTTTGGGCAGTACGAGCAGTACGTC. Its protein product is CSASFGQYEQYV.

V usage is TRBV5-6 and J usage is TRBJ2-4; D uncertain. V was pared by 4 bases and J by 7 bases, with 15 bases between. This CDR3 is built from 14 residues. The germline V gene has CDR1 SGHDT and CDR2 YYEEEE. CDR3 coding DNA: TGTGCCAGCAGCCCCCCGACATACGGGAACATTCAGTACTTC. Protein: CASSPPTYGNIQYF.

The chain recombines TRBV29-1 with TRBJ2-4, with 8 bases fitting TRBD2. The V segment lost 6 bases and the J segment 6 bases; nucleotides outside the gene matches: 10. The CDR3 consists of 14 residues. CDR1 is SQVTM, CDR2 ANQGSEA, per germline. Here the CDR3 DNA reads TGCAGCGTCACGTCGGGGGGGCGCAGAAACATTCAGTACTTC. Amino acid sequence: CSVTSGGRRNIQYF.

The chain recombines TRBV6-2 or TRBV6-3 with TRBJ2-1; the D is unclear. V lost 6 bases and J lost 4, with 4 bases in between. Germline CDR1 and CDR2: MNHEY and SVGEGT. The length of the CDR3 is 11 residues. CDR3 in amino acids: CASRRYNEQFF. The DNA of the CDR3 is TGTGCCAGCAGGAGATACAATGAGCAGTTCTTC.

The chain couples TRBV28 to TRBJ1-6; 8 positions agree with TRBD1. Germline loops: CDR1 MDHEN, CDR2 SYDVKM. The CDR3 consists of 16 residues. V shed 4 bases and J 9 bases; nucleotides not matched to a gene: 11. As DNA, the CDR3 is TGTGCCAGCAGTTCACCACGGACAGGGTCCGGTTCACCCCTCCACTTT. Residues: CASSSPRTGSGSPLHF.

This clonotype has a handful of counts. The chain carries TRBV5-1 and TRBJ2-1; tentatively, D is TRBD2 (6 bases). Trimming pared 3 bases from V and 2 bases from J, leaving 12 bases between. This CDR3 region has 15 residues. The germline CDR1 and CDR2 sequences are SGHRS and YFSETQ. The CDR3 sequence is CASSSSVVAYNEQFF. The CDR3 DNA is TGCGCCAGCAGCTCTAGCGTTGTCGCCTACAATGAGCAGTTCTTC.

The rearrangement joins TRBV20-1 to TRBJ1-5; TRBD1 might be the D (5 bases). This CDR3 is built from 14 residues. Trimming left V 4 bases short and J 5 bases short, with 15 bases between. The germline CDR1 and CDR2 sequences are DFQATT and SNEGSKA (reference sequence). The CDR3 sequence is CSATSGHHHQPQHF. CDR3 coding DNA: TGCAGTGCTACTTCCGGACACCACCATCAGCCCCAGCATTTT.

The chain joins TRBV27 to TRBJ1-2; D gene unclear. This CDR3 is built from 13 residues. V lost 5 bases and J lost 2, with 9 bases in between. Germline assignment: CDR1 MNHEY and CDR2 SMNVEV (reference sequence). The CDR3 region is CASSRDPNYGYTF. The CDR3 DNA reads as TGTGCCAGCAGTAGAGACCCGAACTATGGCTACACCTTC.

This sequence joins TRBV20-1 and TRBJ1-1, with 9 positions matching TRBD1. The CDR3 is 14 residues long. V lost 3 bases, J lost 1 base, and 3 bases stayed unmatched. The V gene's germline CDR1 is DFQATT and CDR2 SNEGSKA (reference sequence). Written as DNA, the CDR3 is TGCAGTGCTAGCGAACAGGGGGCGAACACTGAAGCTTTCTTT. As protein: CSASEQGANTEAFF.

In its sample, this clonotype is medium-sized (0.01 to 0.1%). The chain is built from TRBV4-3 and TRBJ2-6, with a tentative D call TRBD2 (6 bases). Germline CDR1 and CDR2: LGHNA and YSLEER. The V end was cut by 5 bases, the J end by 2 bases, with 13 bases between. This CDR3 is 16 amino acids long. CDR3 residues: CASSSQSGAGANVLTF. Here the CDR3 DNA reads TGCGCCAGCAGCTCTCAATCGGGGGCTGGGGCCAACGTCCTGACTTTC.

The rearrangement uses TRBV5-1 and TRBJ2-5, with 8 bases matching TRBD1. V lost 0 bases and J lost 5; bases outside the gene matches: 6. CDR3 size: 15 residues. Germline CDR1 reads SGHRS; CDR2 reads YFSETQ. The CDR3 DNA reads TGCGCCAGCAGCTTGGTGACAGGGGTCCCGGAGACCCAGTACTTC. Residues: CASSLVTGVPETQYF.

This clonotype was detected a few times. The chain is built from TRBV7-9 and TRBJ2-7; 7 bases align to TRBD2. The CDR3 has 13 residues. Germline V gene data show CDR1 as SEHNR and CDR2 as FQNEAQ (reference sequence). With 6 bases clipped from V and 6 bases from J, the junction kept 8 bases outside the gene matches. The CDR3: CASRSRGSGEQYF. The CDR3 DNA reads TGTGCCAGCAGATCTCGCGGGAGTGGCGAGCAGTACTTC.

Relative to its sample, this clonotype is medium-sized (0.01 to 0.1%). This chain links TRBV20-1 with TRBJ1-1, with no clear D. The germline gives CDR1 DFQATT, CDR2 SNEGSKA (reference sequence). The CDR3 totals 15 residues. V was trimmed by 4 bases and J by 1 base, leaving 16 bases between them. The CDR3 loop is CSATRPGRTNTEAFF. The CDR3 bases are TGCAGTGCTACCCGACCCGGCAGGACGAACACTGAAGCTTTCTTT.

In its sample, this clonotype was seen once. Germline and junction disagree at one end, which may indicate a read error. The chain recombines TRBV7-7 with TRBJ2-5, with 7 bases matching TRBD1. Germline CDR1 reads SSHAT; CDR2 reads FNYEAQ (reference sequence). The CDR3 is 17 residues long. CDR3 DNA sequence: TGTGCTAGCAGCTTAGAACCAGACAGGGACACGAAAGAGACCCAGTACTTC. Protein product: CASSLEPDRDTKETQYF.

The V call is TRBV5-1, the J call TRBJ1-5; 8 bases agree with TRBD1. The CDR3 loop spans 15 amino acids. Germline CDR1 and CDR2: SGHRS and YFSETQ. Trimming took 2 bases from V and 6 from J; bases not matched to a gene: 7. CDR3 sequence (DNA): TGCGCCAGCAGCTTAAACGGACAGGGTGGTCAGCCCCAGCATTTT. Translation gives CASSLNGQGGQPQHF.

This sequence joins TRBV20-1 and TRBJ1-1, with a tentative D call TRBD1 (5 bases). V lost 7 bases and J 5 bases, leaving 17 bases between the germline ends. There are 13 residues in the CDR3. From germline, CDR1 is DFQATT and CDR2 SNEGSKA (reference sequence). The CDR3 loop is CSGTWGVWTEAFF. The CDR3 nucleotides read TGCAGTGGGACCTGGGGGGTGTGGACTGAAGCTTTCTTT.

The chain combines TRBV7-2 with TRBJ2-1, with a possible D match to TRBD2 (6 bases). This CDR3 has 15 residues. V lost 5 bases and J lost 4, with 15 bases in between. Germline CDR1 is SGHTA and CDR2 is FQGNSA. The CDR3 is CASSVTRLSYNEQFF. The CDR3 coding sequence is TGTGCCAGCAGCGTGACTAGGCTGTCATACAATGAGCAGTTCTTC.